This T cell receptor beta chain was identified in a study of cytomegalovirus exposure and HLA in healthy donors. Study-wide context: The approximately 120 validation repertoires and the 650 to 850 first-cohort repertoires shared a platform, a later analysis reported. Study-wide points: Under in vitro conditions, a few CMV-associated chains were confirmed as specific for CMV antigens. Rare TCR sequences dominated, though some public TCRs recurred in many donors. Cytomegalovirus-associated status was assigned to 150 to 200 TCR beta chains.

Notes on this clone: Antigen: not known.

Method: immunoSEQ multiplex PCR; TCRdb's copy keeps in-frame clones and lacks some. The sample holds some 130,000 clones; approximately 80% are singletons and the top ten take 30%. Trimming at V came to 4 bases and at J to 3 bases, leaving 7 bases not matched to a gene. CDR3 size: 15 residues. Germline assignment: CDR1 SGHTA and CDR2 FQGNSA. The chain is built from TRBV7-2 and TRBJ2-7; 9 bases agree with TRBD2. The sequence was obtained from a man aged 25 to 40 in good health and CMV-seropositive. The specimen was PBMCs. The CDR3 region is CASSSERGRDYEQYF. CDR3 nucleotides: TGTGCCAGCAGCTCGGAACGCGGGAGGGACTACGAGCAGTACTTC.